The 4 T cell receptor beta chains below all came from one sample that was sequenced in a study of T cell responses to AZD1222 COVID-19 vaccine. TCRdb's copy holds only in-frame clones and misses some; the assay was immunoSEQ multiplex PCR. The sample lists more than 150,000 clones, over 70% occurring once. The sequenced sample was peripheral blood, obtained 28 days after the second AZD1222 dose. These receptors originate from an adult who received the AZD1222 COVID-19 vaccine.

V is TRBV6-6 and J is TRBJ1-1; 8 bases line up with TRBD1. V dropped 4 bases and J dropped 5; count of bases not matched to a gene: 6. The CDR3 extends over 14 amino acids. CDR1 MNHNY and CDR2 SVGAGI come from the germline V gene (reference sequence). CDR3 protein: CASSSGQGETEAFF. The DNA of the CDR3 is TGTGCCAGCAGTTCCGGACAGGGAGAGACTGAAGCTTTCTTT.

This clone was seen a single time. V is TRBV7-9 and J is TRBJ2-1, with 7 bases aligning to TRBD2. Germline V lookup: CDR1 SEHNR, CDR2 FQNEAQ (reference sequence). The trim removed 8 bases at V and 5 bases at J, leaving 6 bases unmatched. The CDR3 extends over 13 amino acids. CDR3 region: CASWREGNNEQFF. CDR3 in DNA: TGTGCCAGCTGGAGGGAGGGAAACAATGAGCAGTTCTTC.

The V call is TRBV11-3, the J call TRBJ1-1, with D possibly TRBD1 on 6 matching bases. Trimming took 6 bases from V and 1 from J, leaving 9 bases between them. CDR1 and CDR2 (germline): SGHNT, YENEEA. The CDR3 sequence is 13 residues long. The CDR3 DNA reads as TGTGCCAGCAGTAGACAGGCGAACACTGAAGCTTTCTTT. Residues: CASSRQANTEAFF.

This chain joins TRBV18 and TRBJ1-5; 11 bases line up with TRBD1. The CDR3 is made up of 14 amino acids. V lost 6 bases and J lost 6; bases outside the gene matches: 4. Germline V gene lookup returns CDR1 KGHSH and CDR2 LQKENI. Here the CDR3 reads CASSGQGAGQPQHF. The CDR3 DNA sequence: TGTGCCAGCTCTGGACAGGGGGCCGGTCAGCCCCAGCATTTT.